This T cell receptor beta chain was observed in a study of T cell responses to AZD1222 COVID-19 vaccine (TCRdb year 2021). Notes on the research overall: AZD1222 recipients with second doses at about 4 weeks or about 12 weeks were pooled, because spike-specific TCR depth and breadth did not differ between schedules. Trial participants were enrolled by age into subgroups of 18-55, 56-69 and 70-plus years, and approximately 150, 30 and 60 TCR-sequenced participants, respectively, were included in these subgroups. TCR sequencing was performed for about 250 trial participants, of whom some 200 were given two doses of AZD1222 and some 26 were given two doses of MenACWY control vaccine.

The CDR3 regions of human TCRbeta chains were subjected to immunosequencing. For the original study's pipeline: Repertoire TCRs were matched against a reference library of SARS-CoV-2-specific TCRs generated with the MIRA antigen-specificity platform. Breadth was defined as the fraction of unique TCRs that were SARS-CoV-2-associated, and depth was defined as the fraction of total T cells that were SARS-CoV-2-associated. Using the MIRA data, each spike-specific TCR was mapped to the spike region that the TCR reacts to and placed in a CD4 or CD8 class. Log10-transformed breadth and depth values were compared by one-way ANOVA with Sidak's multiple comparisons tests. TCRdb obtained this table from immuneACCESS and retained in-frame rearrangements with V and J assigned. These tables miss some clones; where compared with another copy, unresolved V genes account for less than half of the shortfall, and the remainder is unexplained. From that table come the V and J calls and clone size; the DNA was used to work out D and trimming. The table for this sample lists 140,000 to 150,000 clones; around 87% of them were counted only once. Approximately 1.5% of the sample comes from the top ten.

Explained via the paper, the time point label denotes: baseline before first vaccination. The vaccinee samples were drawn from two UK trials, COV001 and COV002, one of which was a single-blind randomized controlled phase 2/3 trial testing AZD1222 (ChAdOx1 nCoV-19) in healthy adults. For TCRbeta chain sequencing, PBMC samples were collected from trial participants at day 0 and at day 28 after the second dose. Reading from cysteine to phenylalanine, the CDR3 counts 14 amino acids. Just the 42-base CDR3 DNA is kept, in frame starting at base 1. Trimming takes 5 bases from V and 0 bases from J, and the germline ends sit 11 bases apart. The germline V gene yields MDHEN for CDR1 and SYDVKM for CDR2. Summary of the overall study and its limitations: After two AZD1222 doses, spike-specific TCR breadth and depth were significantly higher than at day 0 and than in MenACWY recipients. Vaccine-associated CD4 TCRs spanned the whole spike protein, with dominant responses in regions 160-218 and 743-854. Most participants were white British and females outnumbered males, and the authors suggested that clonal diversity may have been underestimated. Reportedly, almost half of the unique spike-specific TCRs recognized epitopes lying outside the regions that are mutated in the B.1.351 and B.1.1.7 variants. The 56-69-year group was small, and its depth increase did not reach significance, likely because of low power. Conclusions about previously exposed vaccinees are limited because only six or seven AZD1222 recipients were SARS-CoV-2 seropositive at baseline. No day 14 peak-response samples were available, so repertoires were characterized only after the peak T cell response.

This clone was counted only a few times. It lacks a known antigen. The record has no base qualities; no much larger clone is one base away. The material was peripheral blood, obtained on day 0 of AZD1222 vaccination. This receptor chain uses TRBV28 and TRBJ2-7; the D gene identity is not certain. The receptor's source is an adult in good health. The bases are TGTGCCAGCAGTCTTACTCCCAGCTCCTACGAGCAGTACTTC. It encodes CASSLTPSSYEQYF.